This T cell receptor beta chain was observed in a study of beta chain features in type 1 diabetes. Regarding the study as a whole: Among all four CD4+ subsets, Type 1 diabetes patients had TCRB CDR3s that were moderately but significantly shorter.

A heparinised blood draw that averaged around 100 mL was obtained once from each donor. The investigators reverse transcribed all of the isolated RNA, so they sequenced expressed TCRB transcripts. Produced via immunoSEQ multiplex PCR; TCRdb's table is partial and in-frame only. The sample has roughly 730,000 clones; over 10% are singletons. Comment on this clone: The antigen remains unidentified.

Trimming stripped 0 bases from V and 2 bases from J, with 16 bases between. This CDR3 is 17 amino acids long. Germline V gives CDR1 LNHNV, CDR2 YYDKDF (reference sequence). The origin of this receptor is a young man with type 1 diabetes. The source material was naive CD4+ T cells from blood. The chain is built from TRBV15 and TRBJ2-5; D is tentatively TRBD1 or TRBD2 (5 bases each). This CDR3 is CATSRDLRGKTQETQYF. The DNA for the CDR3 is TGTGCCACCAGCAGAGATCTGAGGGGCAAGACACAAGAGACCCAGTACTTC.